The rows below give T cell receptor beta chains drawn from one sample of a study of graft-versus-host responses after intestinal transplantation. The repertoire was sequenced with immunoSEQ multiplex PCR; TCRdb's copy has only in-frame clones and lacks some. The table shows roughly 8,400 clones, with around 67% occurring only once. Sample: ileum tissue, taken around 490 days after intestinal transplant. The receptor set was obtained from a human patient who received an intestinal transplant, so some T cells may come from the graft donor. Each CDR3 is given with its conserved first and last residue. D genes are given only for firm matches. The size entry is marked missing in some rows and otherwise reads once, few, many or a size class.

cdr3_aa	cdr3_nt	j_call	clone_size	d_call	v_call
CASSSGTSGGNEQFF	TGTGCCAGCAGTTCCGGGACTAGCGGGGGGAATGAGCAGTTCTTC	TRBJ2-1	few	TRBD2	TRBV6-6
CASSEGQASNYEQYF	TGTGCCAGCAGTGAGGGACAGGCGTCCAACTACGAGCAGTACTTC	TRBJ2-7	once	TRBD1	TRBV25-1
CASSLRAQGTGELFF	TGCGCCAGCAGCTTGCGGGCCCAAGGAACCGGGGAGCTGTTTTTT	TRBJ2-2	.	.	TRBV5-1
CSVGRGYEQYF	TGCAGCGTTGGCAGGGGTTACGAGCAGTACTTC	TRBJ2-7	few	.	TRBV29-1
CASSRRVDTEAFF	TGCGCCAGCAGCCGTCGGGTGGACACTGAAGCTTTCTTT	TRBJ1-1	few	.	TRBV4-1
CASSVNTGRNNEQFF	TGTGCCAGCAGTGTTAATACAGGGCGGAACAATGAGCAGTTCTTC	TRBJ2-1	.	.	TRBV2
CASSYFGGAEEQYF	TGTGCCAGCAGTTACTTCGGGGGCGCGGAGGAGCAGTACTTC	TRBJ2-7	.	.	TRBV6-5
CASTATRIELFF	TGTGCCAGCACCGCAACTCGCATCGAGCTGTTTTTT	TRBJ2-2	few	.	TRBV28
CASTRVAGSGELFF	TGTGCCAGCACCCGAGTGGCAGGATCCGGGGAGCTGTTTTTT	TRBJ2-2	.	.	TRBV25-1
CASSESLGAKNIQYF	TGCGCCAGCAGTGAGTCGCTGGGCGCCAAAAACATTCAGTACTTC	TRBJ2-4	.	.	TRBV10-2
CSVIGGLGNTIYF	TGCAGCGTTATAGGGGGATTGGGAAACACCATATATTTT	TRBJ1-3	.	.	TRBV29-1
CASSVGFGTEGTQYF	TGTGCCAGCAGCGTAGGTTTTGGTACCGAAGGGACCCAGTACTTC	TRBJ2-5	.	.	TRBV9
CASSYSRLRFYEQYF	TGTGCCAGCAGTTACTCGAGGCTAAGATTCTACGAGCAGTACTTC	TRBJ2-7	.	.	TRBV6-5
CASSGGKREGMYF	TGTGCCAGCAGTGGGGGGAAGAGGGAGGGGATGTACTTC	TRBJ2-7	.	TRBD2	TRBV6-1